The 11 T cell receptor beta chains presented below share a single source sample, sequenced in a study of blood T cells in healthy people across ages. Next came a second PCR, run for about 7 to 11 cycles, which used a sample-barcoded 5' primer along with a J-beta primer mix. TCRdb redid the calling of the 5' RACE reads with MiXCR, one entry per CDR3 protein. Seen here are roughly 1,500,000 distinct CDR3 sequences, about 35% observed once, and the top ten hold about 11%. Input material: blood. These receptors were taken from a young woman in good health.

The chain combines TRBV7-3 with TRBJ2-3, with 13 positions matching TRBD2. V shed 5 bases, J shed 2 bases, and the junction held 10 bases outside the gene matches. There are 18 residues in the CDR3. In germline, CDR1 is SGHTA, CDR2 FQGTGA. CDR3 sequence (DNA): TGTGCCAGCAGCCGCGAGGACGGGACTAGCGGGGCCACAGATACGCAGTATTTT. This sequence encodes CASSREDGTSGATDTQYF.

The V and J genes are TRBV4-1 and TRBJ2-7, with 9 bases aligning to TRBD2. The CDR3 length is 14 residues. CDR1 is MGHRA, CDR2 YSYEKL, per germline. With V trimmed by 2 bases and J by 4 bases, 3 bases remained unmatched. CDR3 protein: CASSQRSGSYEQYF. CDR3 coding DNA: TGCGCCAGCAGCCAACGTAGCGGGAGTTACGAGCAGTACTTC.

The rearrangement uses TRBV28 and TRBJ2-5; 7 positions match TRBD1. The DNA end lines up better with TRBJ2-7; the J call may be wrong. This CDR3 contains 15 residues. CDR1 MDHEN and CDR2 SYDVKM come from the germline V gene. The CDR3 spells CASSPPTGNVDEQYF. The CDR3 nucleotides are TGTGCCAGCAGCCCCCCGACAGGGAATGTGGACGAGCAGTACTTC.

The CDR3 region has the DNA TGTGCTAGTGGTTTGTTTGATGAGACTTCAGCTTTCTTT. Translated: CASGLFDETSAFF. V is TRBV12-5 and J is TRBJ1-1; no clear D. CDR1 and CDR2 (germline): LGHNT, FRNRAP. The V gene lost 2 bases and the J gene lost 10 bases, with 14 bases spanning the gap. This CDR3 has 13 amino acids.

The rearrangement uses TRBV6-5 and TRBJ1-4; unclear D gene. The V gene's germline CDR1 is MNHEY and CDR2 SVGAGI. The CDR3 contains 14 residues. V dropped 6 bases and J dropped 0 bases, with 8 bases sitting between them. CDR3 nucleotides: TGTGCCAGCAGAATGGGAACAACTAATGAAAAACTGTTTTTT. The encoded protein is CASRMGTTNEKLFF.

The chain links TRBV28 to TRBJ1-5; D is unresolved. Germline V CDR1 and CDR2: MDHEN, SYDVKM. The germline V and J ends were trimmed by 1 base and 0 bases, with 7 bases remaining between them. The CDR3 is 15 residues long. The CDR3 region is CASSLYQDSNQPQHF. CDR3 DNA sequence: TGTGCCAGCAGTTTATATCAGGATAGCAATCAGCCCCAGCATTTT.

The V gene is TRBV11-2, the J gene TRBJ1-2; D remains ambiguous. Germline V gene sequence: CDR1 SGHAT, CDR2 FQNNGV. The CDR3 is 13 residues long. Trimming removed 2 bases from V and 4 bases from J, with 8 bases in between. CDR3 region: CASSLINSYGYTF. In DNA, the CDR3 is TGTGCCAGCAGCTTAATAAACAGCTATGGCTACACCTTC.

This clonotype was detected many times. The chain recombines TRBV29-1 with TRBJ2-3; TRBD2 agrees at 13 bases. Per germline, CDR1 SQVTM and CDR2 ANQGSEA. V lost 7 bases and J lost 7; bases outside the gene matches: 5. The CDR3 has 13 residues. CDR3 region: CSAWTSGGNTQYF. The CDR3 bases are TGCAGCGCTTGGACTAGCGGGGGTAATACGCAGTATTTT.

The CDR3 DNA reads as TGCGCCAGCAGCTTGGGACAGGGGCCCGATTCACCCCTCCACTTT. Amino acids: CASSLGQGPDSPLHF. The chain combines TRBV5-1 with TRBJ1-6, with 8 positions matching TRBD1. With 0 bases clipped from V and 8 bases from J, the junction kept 4 bases outside the gene matches. The CDR3 consists of 15 residues. Germline CDR1 reads SGHRS; CDR2 reads YFSETQ.

The CDR3 nucleotides read TGCAGTGCTAGAAACGCCGGGACTAGCGGGACCACCTACGAGCAGTACTTC. The encoded protein is CSARNAGTSGTTYEQYF. The chain joins TRBV20-1 to TRBJ2-7; 13 bases are shared with TRBD2. The CDR3 sequence is 17 residues long. Trimming at V came to 2 bases and at J to 2 bases, leaving 9 bases not matched to a gene. Looked up from germline, CDR1 is DFQATT and CDR2 is SNEGSKA (reference sequence).

This clonotype was detected only a few times. This chain connects TRBV29-1 to TRBJ2-1; the match to TRBD2 covers 8 bases. The CDR3 is made up of 12 amino acids. Germline loops: CDR1 SQVTM, CDR2 ANQGSEA. V lost 7 bases and J lost 2; bases outside the gene matches: 1. The CDR3 is CSAAGAYNEQFF. The CDR3 DNA reads TGCAGCGCAGCGGGGGCCTACAATGAGCAGTTCTTC.